This T cell receptor (beta chain) was sequenced during a study of T cells after yellow fever vaccination. Germline V gene data show CDR1 as SNHLY and CDR2 as FYNNEI. V dropped 8 bases and J dropped 6 bases, with 17 bases sitting between them. There are 13 residues in the CDR3. Template-switching 5'RACE yielded the TCR cDNA; a universal primer site and UMIs were added in the process. TCRdb reanalysed the 5' RACE reads using MiXCR and keeps one entry per CDR3 protein. This table holds a few hundred thousand distinct CDR3 sequences, approximately 12% found once. The rearrangement joins TRBV2 to TRBJ2-7; D may be TRBD1 (6 bases). The TCR was taken from a man aged 18 to 30 who received the YFV17D yellow fever vaccine. This sample comprised CD4+ T cells sorted from PBMCs, obtained 15 days after the yellow fever booster vaccination. In DNA, the CDR3 is TGTGCCAGCTCCCGGGACACCGCTGGCGAGCAGTACTTC. Residues: CASSRDTAGEQYF.